Each of the 3 T cell receptor beta chains below was sequenced from the same sample in a study of shared clonotypes between healthy human individuals. TCRdb's table, derived via immunoSEQ multiplex PCR, lists solely in-frame clones and lacks some. The table shows more than 1 million clones, with around 78% occurring only once. Specimen: memory CD4+ T cells from PBMCs. Stated subset: CD45RA-negative fraction. The origin of the receptors is a man aged 18 to 30 in good health. Some clones in this sample may be carry-over from other donors' samples.

This chain uses TRBV27 with TRBJ2-1; 9 nucleotides line up with TRBD2. The germline V gene has CDR1 MNHEY and CDR2 SMNVEV (reference sequence). The length of the CDR3 is 15 residues. The ends lost 5 bases at V and 1 base at J; junction bases unmatched: 3. The CDR3 DNA follows: TGTGCCAGCAGTGCCCTAGCGGGGTCCTACAATGAGCAGTTCTTC. This sequence encodes CASSALAGSYNEQFF.

The V gene is TRBV9, the J gene TRBJ2-3; no firm D call. CDR3 length equals 14 residues. Germline values: CDR1 SGDLS, CDR2 YYNGEE. Between the trimmed V and J ends, which lost 4 bases and 1 base, there was a span of 10 bases. CDR3 amino acids: CASSSSLGTDTQYF. Here the CDR3 DNA reads TGTGCCAGCAGCTCCTCTCTTGGCACAGATACGCAGTATTTT.

This clone appeared once. This chain's CDR3 is CASSQDTSGNSYEQYF. CDR3 nucleotides: TGTGCCAGCAGCCAAGATACTAGCGGAAACTCCTACGAGCAGTACTTC. The chain carries TRBV4-2 and TRBJ2-7; 8 nucleotides agree with TRBD2. Germline V gives CDR1 LGHNA, CDR2 YNFKEQ. The junction had 4 bases not matched to a gene; V was cut back by 0 bases and J by 0 bases. The CDR3 sequence is 16 residues long.